The text below deals with one T cell receptor beta chain. This sample is part of a study of human T cells and chemical hapten exposure. As to time point: patch test 2, 6 weeks after DPC sensitization. Treatment: therapeutic diphenylcyclopropenone sensitization with weekly scalp DPC. The CDR3 spans 14 residues. Germline V gene lookup returns CDR1 WSHSY and CDR2 SAAADI. V shed 7 bases and J shed 1 base, with 14 bases lying between them. TCRdb processed the RACE reads anew with MiXCR; each CDR3 protein has one entry. Of some 57,000 distinct CDR3 sequences in the sample, 7.5% to 10% were seen once. The sequence derives from a woman aged 50 to 65 with alopecia areata. Some clones in this sample may be carry-over from other donors' samples. The chain links TRBV10-2 to TRBJ2-7, with D possibly TRBD2 on 7 matching bases. Source: whole blood, taken in connection with sensitization to the hapten diphenylcyclopropenone (DPC). The CDR3 here is CASTGEGGSYEQYF. The CDR3 DNA sequence: TGCGCCAGCACGGGCGAGGGGGGGTCCTACGAGCAGTACTTC.